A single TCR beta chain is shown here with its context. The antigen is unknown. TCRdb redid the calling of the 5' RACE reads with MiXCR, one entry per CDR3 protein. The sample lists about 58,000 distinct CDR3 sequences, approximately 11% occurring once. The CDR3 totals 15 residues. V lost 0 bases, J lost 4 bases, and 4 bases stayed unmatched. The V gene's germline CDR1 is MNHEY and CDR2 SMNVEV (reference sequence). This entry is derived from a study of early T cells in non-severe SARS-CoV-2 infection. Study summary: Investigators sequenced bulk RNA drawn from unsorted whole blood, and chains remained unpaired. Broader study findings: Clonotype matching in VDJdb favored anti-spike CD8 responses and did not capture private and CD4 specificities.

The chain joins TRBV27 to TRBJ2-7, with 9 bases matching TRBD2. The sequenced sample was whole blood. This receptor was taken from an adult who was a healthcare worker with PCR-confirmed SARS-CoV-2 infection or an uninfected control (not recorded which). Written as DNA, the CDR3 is TGTGCCAGCAGTTTATCTGTAGCGGGGGCATACGAGCAGTACTTC. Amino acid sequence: CASSLSVAGAYEQYF.